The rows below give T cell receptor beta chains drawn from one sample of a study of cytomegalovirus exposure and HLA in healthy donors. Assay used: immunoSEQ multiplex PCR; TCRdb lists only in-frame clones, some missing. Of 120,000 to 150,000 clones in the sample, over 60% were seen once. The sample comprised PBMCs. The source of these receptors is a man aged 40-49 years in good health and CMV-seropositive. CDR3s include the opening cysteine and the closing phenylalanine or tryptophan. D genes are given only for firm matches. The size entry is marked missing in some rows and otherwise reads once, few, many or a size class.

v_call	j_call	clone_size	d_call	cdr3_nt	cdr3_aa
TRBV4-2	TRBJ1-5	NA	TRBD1	TGTGCCAGCAGCCAAGAAGGGGGACAGCCTTATCAGCCCCAGCATTTT	CASSQEGGQPYQPQHF
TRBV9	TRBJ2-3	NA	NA	TGTGCCAGCAGCGTATTGACATACACAGATACGCAGTATTTT	CASSVLTYTDTQYF
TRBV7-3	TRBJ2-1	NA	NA	TGTGCCAGCAGCCCCGATGGGGCTTACAATGAGCAGTTCTTC	CASSPDGAYNEQFF
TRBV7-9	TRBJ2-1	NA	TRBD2	TGTGCCAGCAGCCCCCCGGGACTAGCGGGCGCCAATGAGCAGTTCTTC	CASSPPGLAGANEQFF
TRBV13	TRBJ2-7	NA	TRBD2	TGTGCCAGCAGCTTAAGAGCGGGAGAGCAGTACTTC	CASSLRAGEQYF
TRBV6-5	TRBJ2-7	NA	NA	TGTGCCACCGGGGGACAGCAACTCTACGAGCAGTACTTC	CATGGQQLYEQYF
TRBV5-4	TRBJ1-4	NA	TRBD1	TGTGCCAGCAGCTTCATGGAGGGGGCCACTAATGAAAAACTGTTTTTT	CASSFMEGATNEKLFF
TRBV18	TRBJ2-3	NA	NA	TGTGCCAGCTCACCTAGGCGCAGTCTACGGGGCACAGATACGCAGTATTTT	CASSPRRSLRGTDTQYF
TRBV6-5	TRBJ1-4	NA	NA	TGTGCCAGCAGTTCTGGGGGGAGTGGAAAACTGTTTTTT	CASSSGGSGKLFF
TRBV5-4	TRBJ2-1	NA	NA	TGTGCCAGCAGCCCTGGCGGCGGAGCAGGGTTACTTGGGAATGAGCAGTTCTTC	CASSPGGGAGLLGNEQFF
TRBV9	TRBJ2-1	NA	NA	TGTGCCAGCAGCGTAGGGTCCAGCTCCTACAATGAGCAGTTCTTC	CASSVGSSSYNEQFF
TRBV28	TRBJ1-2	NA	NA	TGTGCCAGCAGTTTATTTTCAGGGGTGGGTATGGGAGGCTACACCTTC	CASSLFSGVGMGGYTF
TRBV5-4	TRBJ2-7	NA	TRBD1	TGTGCCAGCAGCTTAGTGGGACAGGGGGCCTACGAGCAGTACTTC	CASSLVGQGAYEQYF
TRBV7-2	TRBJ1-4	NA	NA	TGTGCCAGCAGCTTATCTATGGGGCAAAGTAATGAAAAACTGTTTTTT	CASSLSMGQSNEKLFF
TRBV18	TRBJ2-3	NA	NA	TGTGCCAGCTCCCCGTACTCCACAGATACGCAGTATTTT	CASSPYSTDTQYF
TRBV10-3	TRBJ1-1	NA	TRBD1	TGTGCCATCAGTGAGTCGAAGCAGGGGGCATCGGGGGCTTTCTTT	CAISESKQGASGAFF
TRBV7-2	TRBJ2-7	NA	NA	TGTGCCAGCAGCTCCCCCCTCGCCTACGAGCAGTACTTC	CASSSPLAYEQYF
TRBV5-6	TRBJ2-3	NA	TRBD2	TGTGCCAGCAGCTTACTTTGGACTACTCGGGAGGGAGATACGCAGTATTTT	CASSLLWTTREGDTQYF
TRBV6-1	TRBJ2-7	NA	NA	TGTGCCAGCAGTGAAGCCTTAGACAGCTACTACGAGCAGTACTTC	CASSEALDSYYEQYF
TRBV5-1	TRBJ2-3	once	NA	TGCGCCAGCAAAGGGGACATTGGCACAGATACGCAGTATTTT	CASKGDIGTDTQYF
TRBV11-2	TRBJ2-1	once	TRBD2	TGTGCCAGCAGCTACCTCGGCGGGAGGGCCGTTGATGAGCAGTTCTTC	CASSYLGGRAVDEQFF
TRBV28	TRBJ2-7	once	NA	TGTGCCAGCACAAAGACAGTTCTTTACGAGCAGTACTTC	CASTKTVLYEQYF
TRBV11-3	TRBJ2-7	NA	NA	TGTGCCAGCAGCTTAGAGACGGGCGAGCAGTACTTC	CASSLETGEQYF